What follows are 2 T cell receptor beta chains derived from one specimen sequenced in a study of T cell responses to AZD1222 COVID-19 vaccine. The table came from immunoSEQ multiplex PCR; TCRdb's copy has only in-frame clones and leaves some out. The data contain tens of thousands of clones, 75% to 90% of them singletons. The sequencing here drew on peripheral blood, taken on day 0 of AZD1222 vaccination. These receptors were taken from an adult in good health.

The rearrangement links TRBV7-6 to TRBJ1-1; D is uncertain. This CDR3 region has 13 residues. Germline V gene lookup returns CDR1 SGHVS and CDR2 FNYEAQ. V was clipped by 5 bases and J by 1 base, with 8 bases between them. The CDR3 loop is CASSANRNTEAFF. DNA of the CDR3: TGTGCCAGCAGCGCCAACAGGAACACTGAAGCTTTCTTT.

This chain joins TRBV19 and TRBJ1-1; D might be TRBD1 (5 bases). There are 15 residues in the CDR3. Trimming pared 8 bases from V and 1 base from J, leaving 17 bases between. Per germline, CDR1 LNHDA and CDR2 SQIVND (reference sequence). The CDR3 nucleotides read TGTGCCAGTGTACGGGACCCCATCTCGAACACTGAAGCTTTCTTT. Translation gives CASVRDPISNTEAFF.